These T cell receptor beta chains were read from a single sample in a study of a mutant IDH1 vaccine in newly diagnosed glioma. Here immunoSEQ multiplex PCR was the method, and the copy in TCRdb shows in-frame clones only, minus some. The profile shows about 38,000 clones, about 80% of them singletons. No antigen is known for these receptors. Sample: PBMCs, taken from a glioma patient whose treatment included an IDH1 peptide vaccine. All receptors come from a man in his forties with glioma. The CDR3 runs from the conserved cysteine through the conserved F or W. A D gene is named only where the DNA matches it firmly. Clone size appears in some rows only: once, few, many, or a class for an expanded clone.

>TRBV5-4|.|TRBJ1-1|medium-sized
CASSSDSMSTEAFF
TGTGCCAGCAGCTCGGACAGCATGAGCACTGAAGCTTTCTTT
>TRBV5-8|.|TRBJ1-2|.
CASSPTGNGYTF
TGTGCCAGCAGCCCAACAGGGAATGGCTACACCTTC
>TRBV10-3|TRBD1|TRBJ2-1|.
CAGGRDSSYNEQFF
TGTGCCGGAGGACGGGACAGCTCCTACAATGAGCAGTTCTTC
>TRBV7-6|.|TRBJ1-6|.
CASSPRSVHNSPLHF
TGTGCCAGCAGCCCTCGGTCAGTCCATAATTCACCCCTCCACTTT
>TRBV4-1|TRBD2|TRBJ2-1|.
CASSQDRSGGIYNEQFF
TGCGCCAGCAGCCAAGATCGGAGCGGGGGAATCTACAATGAGCAGTTCTTC
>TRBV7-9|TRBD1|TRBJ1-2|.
CASSLVRTGVVGYTF
TGTGCCAGCAGCTTAGTAAGGACAGGGGTAGTTGGCTACACCTTC
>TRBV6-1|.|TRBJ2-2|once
CASSEKPTHRANTGELFF
TGTGCCAGCAGTGAGAAACCAACTCACCGAGCGAACACCGGGGAGCTGTTTTTT
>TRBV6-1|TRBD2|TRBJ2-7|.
CASSARLAGSVPGQYF
TGTGCCAGCAGTGCCAGACTAGCGGGGTCTGTTCCTGGGCAGTACTTC
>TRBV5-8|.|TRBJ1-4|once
CASSLVREKLFF
TGTGCCAGCAGCTTGGTTCGAGAAAAACTGTTTTTT
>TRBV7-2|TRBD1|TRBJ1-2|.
CASSLSRGQPRPGYTF
TGTGCCAGCAGCTTAAGCCGGGGACAGCCGAGGCCTGGCTACACCTTC
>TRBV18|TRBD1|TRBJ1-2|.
CASSPRAGGTHGYTF
TGTGCCAGCTCACCACGGGCAGGGGGGACCCATGGCTACACCTTC
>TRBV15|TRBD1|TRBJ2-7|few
CATSSIGGEEQYF
TGTGCCACCAGCAGTATAGGGGGCGAAGAGCAGTACTTC
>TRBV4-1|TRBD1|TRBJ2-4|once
CASSQNDQGAGAKNIQYF
TGCGCCAGCAGCCAGAACGACCAGGGGGCTGGGGCCAAAAACATTCAGTACTTC
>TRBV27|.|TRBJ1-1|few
CASSFREGVGEAFF
TGTGCCAGCAGTTTTCGGGAGGGGGTGGGTGAAGCTTTCTTT
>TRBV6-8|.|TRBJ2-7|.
CASSPGTSAPEQYF
TGTGCCAGCAGCCCCGGGACGTCTGCGCCCGAGCAGTACTTC
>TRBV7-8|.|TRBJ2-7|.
CASSPSVGRVAYEQYF
TGTGCCAGCAGCCCCTCCGTCGGCAGGGTTGCCTACGAGCAGTACTTC
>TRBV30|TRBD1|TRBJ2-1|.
CAYDRVVNEQFF
TGTGCCTACGACAGGGTTGTCAATGAGCAGTTCTTC
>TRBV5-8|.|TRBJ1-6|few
CASSKGLGVDNSPLHF
TGTGCCAGCAGCAAGGGGTTGGGGGTTGATAATTCACCCCTCCACTTT
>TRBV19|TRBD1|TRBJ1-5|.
CASSRTGDNNQPQHF
TGTGCCAGTAGTAGGACAGGGGATAACAATCAGCCCCAGCATTTT
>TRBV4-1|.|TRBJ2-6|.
CASSQEGRAGANVLTF
TGCGCCAGCAGCCAAGAGGGCAGGGCTGGGGCCAACGTCCTGACTTTC
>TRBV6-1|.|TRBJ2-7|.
CASSEPPGLEQYF
TGTGCCAGCAGTGAACCGCCAGGGCTCGAGCAGTACTTC
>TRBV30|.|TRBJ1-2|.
CAWSVPRTSYGYTF
TGTGCCTGGAGTGTGCCAAGAACTTCCTATGGCTACACCTTC
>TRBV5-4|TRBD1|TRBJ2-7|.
CASSSNRGDGEQYF
TGTGCCAGCAGCTCGAACAGGGGGGACGGCGAGCAGTACTTC
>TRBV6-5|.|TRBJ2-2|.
CASSYSWGNTGELFF
TGTGCCAGCAGTTACTCGTGGGGGAACACCGGGGAGCTGTTTTTT
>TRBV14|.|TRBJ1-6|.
CASSSSTGRGVEYNSPLHF
TGTGCCAGCAGCTCCTCAACTGGGCGGGGAGTGGAGTATAATTCACCCCTCCACTTT
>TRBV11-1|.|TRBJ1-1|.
CASSSFPTGNTEAFF
TGTGCCAGCAGCTCCTTCCCGACAGGGAACACTGAAGCTTTCTTT
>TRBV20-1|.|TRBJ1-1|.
CSARGDTEAFF
TGCAGTGCTAGGGGGGACACTGAAGCTTTCTTT
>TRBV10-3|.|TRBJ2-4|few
CAISKDVVGNIQYF
TGTGCCATCAGCAAGGACGTCGTGGGCAACATTCAGTACTTC
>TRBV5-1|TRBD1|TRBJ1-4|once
CASAMSGQGSTNEKLFF
TGCGCCAGCGCGATGAGCGGACAGGGTTCAACTAATGAAAAACTGTTTTTT
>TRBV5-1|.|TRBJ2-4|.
CASSLGPGLGIAKNIQYF
TGCGCCAGCAGCTTGGGGCCGGGGCTGGGTATAGCCAAAAACATTCAGTACTTC
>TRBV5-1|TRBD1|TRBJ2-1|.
CASSLAWSQGAGWFF
TGCGCCAGCAGCTTGGCCTGGAGCCAGGGGGCCGGGTGGTTCTTC
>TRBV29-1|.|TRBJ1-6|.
CSVEGVLQGKEGNRSYNSPLHF
TGCAGCGTTGAAGGGGTCTTACAGGGTAAAGAGGGAAATCGGTCCTATAATTCACCCCTCCACTTT
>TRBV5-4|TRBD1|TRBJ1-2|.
CASSPLQGYYGYTF
TGTGCCAGCAGCCCACTACAGGGGTACTATGGCTACACCTTC
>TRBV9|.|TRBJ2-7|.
CASSPRTVDEQYF
TGTGCCAGCAGCCCCCGGACAGTGGACGAGCAGTACTTC
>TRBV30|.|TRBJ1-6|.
CAWSVAGMGSPLHF
TGTGCCTGGAGTGTGGCAGGGATGGGTTCACCCCTCCACTTT
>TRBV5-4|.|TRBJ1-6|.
CASRSLLESPLHF
TGTGCCAGCAGATCTCTACTAGAATCACCCCTCCACTTT
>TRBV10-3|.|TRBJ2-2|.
CAISGKSGELFF
TGTGCCATCAGTGGGAAATCCGGGGAGCTGTTTTTT
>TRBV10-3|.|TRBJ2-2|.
CAIRNPSDLRRELFF
TGTGCCATCAGAAACCCCTCTGACTTGCGCAGGGAGCTGTTTTTT
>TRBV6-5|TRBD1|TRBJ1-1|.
CASRGIGQGNTEAFF
TGTGCCAGCAGAGGAATAGGACAGGGGAACACTGAAGCTTTCTTT
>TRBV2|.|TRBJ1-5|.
CASSEGGIGNQPQHF
TGTGCCAGCAGTGAAGGGGGTATCGGCAATCAGCCCCAGCATTTT
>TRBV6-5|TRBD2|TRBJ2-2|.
CASSYSGGGRGGELFF
TGTGCCAGCAGTTACTCGGGCGGGGGACGTGGCGGGGAGCTGTTTTTT
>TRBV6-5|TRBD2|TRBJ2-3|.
CASRSGGADTQYF
TGTGCCAGCCGGAGCGGGGGCGCAGATACGCAGTATTTT
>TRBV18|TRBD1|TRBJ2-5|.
CASSPRGQGGETQYF
TGTGCCAGCTCACCAAGGGGGCAGGGTGGAGAGACCCAGTACTTC
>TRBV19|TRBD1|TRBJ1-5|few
CASTMTGSQPQHF
TGTGCCAGTACAATGACAGGGAGTCAGCCCCAGCATTTT
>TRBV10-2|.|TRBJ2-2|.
CASALNTGELFF
TGCGCCAGCGCACTGAACACCGGGGAGCTGTTTTTT
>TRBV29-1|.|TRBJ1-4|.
CSAGRDVNTEKLFF
TGCAGCGCCGGCCGGGACGTCAATACGGAAAAACTGTTTTTT
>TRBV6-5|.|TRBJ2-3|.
CASKRGSTDTQYF
TGTGCCAGCAAACGGGGTAGCACAGATACGCAGTATTTT
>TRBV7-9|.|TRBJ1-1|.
CASSFEVDTEAFF
TGTGCCAGCAGCTTTGAGGTTGACACTGAAGCTTTCTTT
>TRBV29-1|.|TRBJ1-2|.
CSAEADYGYTF
TGCAGCGCGGAGGCTGATTATGGCTACACCTTC
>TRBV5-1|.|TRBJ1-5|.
CASSRGDGQPQHF
TGCGCCAGCAGCCGGGGAGATGGTCAGCCCCAGCATTTT
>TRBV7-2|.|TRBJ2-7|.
CASSLVAATYEQYF
TGTGCCAGCAGCTTAGTCGCAGCAACCTACGAGCAGTACTTC
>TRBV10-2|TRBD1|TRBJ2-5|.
CASSGDREETQYF
TGCGCCAGCAGTGGTGACAGGGAAGAGACCCAGTACTTC